These 30 T cell receptor beta chains share one sample of origin, sequenced in a study of shared clonotypes between healthy human individuals. Assay: immunoSEQ multiplex PCR; the TCRdb copy retains only in-frame clones and omits some. The sample has 450,000 to 500,000 clones; 81% are singletons. The sample was PBMCs. These receptors were obtained from a woman aged 40 to 55 in good health. Some clones in this sample may be carry-over from other donors' samples.

This clone was counted only a few times. The genes are TRBV7-3 and TRBJ2-5, with D possibly matching TRBD2 (6 bases). This CDR3 is 15 amino acids long. Germline CDR1 reads SGHTA; CDR2 reads FQGTGA. With 2 bases removed from V and 2 bases from J, the gap between germline ends came to 12 bases. Here the CDR3 reads CASSLEAGPQETQYF. The CDR3, as DNA: TGTGCCAGCAGCTTAGAGGCGGGACCTCAAGAGACCCAGTACTTC.

As to this clone: A much larger clone is a single base away; this may be a read error. This chain joins TRBV5-1 and TRBJ2-3; either TRBD1 or TRBD2 may fit D (5 bases each). Germline V lookup: CDR1 SGHRS, CDR2 YFSETQ. CDR3 length: 14 amino acids. Trimming shortened V by 0 bases and J by 1 base, and 6 bases separated the two germline ends. CDR3 region: CASSLAGRTDTQYF. Here the CDR3 DNA reads TGCGCCAGCAGCTTGGCGGGACGCACAGATACGCAGTATTTT.

The table lists this clone with a few counts. The chain is built from TRBV5-1 and TRBJ2-7, with 14 bases matching TRBD2. With V trimmed by 4 bases and J by 2 bases, 8 bases remained unmatched. The CDR3 totals 17 residues. CDR1 is SGHRS, CDR2 YFSETQ, per germline. The CDR3 sequence is CASSVGTSGSLAYEQYF. The CDR3 DNA is TGCGCCAGCAGCGTCGGGACTAGCGGGAGTCTGGCCTACGAGCAGTACTTC. The whole variable domain, filled in from reference TRBV5-1 and TRBJ2-7, reads KAGVTQTPRYLIKTRGQQVTLSCSPISGHRSVSWYQQTPGQGLQFLFEYFSETQRNKGNFPGRFSGRQFSNSRSEMNVSTLELGDSALYLCASSVGTSGSLAYEQYFGPGTRLTVT.

CDR3 loop: CASSPENVFQPQHF. The CDR3 nucleotides read TGTGCCAGCTCACCTGAGAACGTTTTTCAGCCCCAGCATTTT. The chain employs TRBV18 and TRBJ1-5, with no clear D. Trimming cost V 3 bases and J 6 bases, with 12 bases left between them. The germline V gene has CDR1 KGHSH and CDR2 LQKENI. The CDR3 runs 14 residues.

This clone was counted many times. This chain joins TRBV6-5 and TRBJ1-1; possibly TRBD1 for D (5 bases). There are 15 residues in the CDR3. Germline V lookup: CDR1 MNHEY, CDR2 SVGAGI. V was trimmed by 1 base and J by 1 base, leaving 10 bases between them. The CDR3 nucleotides are TGTGCCAGCAGTTACTGGGGCACAACGAACACTGAAGCTTTCTTT. It translates to CASSYWGTTNTEAFF.

The chain carries TRBV28 and TRBJ2-2; 8 nucleotides match TRBD1. The ends lost 7 bases at V and 4 bases at J; junction bases unmatched: 8. Germline values: CDR1 MDHEN, CDR2 SYDVKM. The CDR3 is made up of 15 amino acids. The CDR3 here is CASIKATGVTGELFF. CDR3 coding DNA: TGTGCCAGCATCAAGGCGACAGGGGTCACCGGGGAGCTGTTTTTT.

This clone was seen once. J is TRBJ1-1 and V is TRBV29-1; perhaps TRBD1 as D (5 bases). From germline, CDR1 is SQVTM and CDR2 ANQGSEA. V was pared by 1 base and J by 0 bases, with 9 bases between. The CDR3 extends over 14 amino acids. The CDR3 DNA sequence: TGCAGCGTTGAAGTGGGGGGTTTGAACACTGAAGCTTTCTTT. Its translation is CSVEVGGLNTEAFF.

About this clone itself: This likely came from a read error, as a far larger clone is one base away. At the DNA level, this CDR3 is encoded by other sequences in the same sample as well. The genes are TRBV30 and TRBJ2-1; D unresolved. Trimming took off 0 bases at V and 10 bases at J, with 10 bases between the two ends. CDR3 length: 12 amino acids. Per germline, CDR1 GTSNPN and CDR2 SVGIG (reference sequence). CDR3 sequence reads: CAWSVTVGEQFF. The CDR3 DNA reads as TGTGCCTGGAGTGTTACCGTGGGGGAGCAGTTCTTC.

The chain combines TRBV5-1 with TRBJ2-6; TRBD1 aligns across 7 bases. Germline V gene data show CDR1 as SGHRS and CDR2 as YFSETQ. The CDR3 has 18 residues. V dropped 4 bases and J dropped 0; count of bases not matched to a gene: 10. The CDR3 DNA sequence: TGCGCCAGCAGCATTCACAGGGGCGATAGCTCTGGGGCCAACGTCCTGACTTTC. It codes for CASSIHRGDSSGANVLTF.

This chain connects TRBV4-2 to TRBJ1-2; 7 bases match TRBD1. V lost 2 bases to trimming and J lost 7 bases; unmatched junction nucleotides: 10. CDR3 length: 15 residues. In germline, CDR1 is LGHNA, CDR2 YNFKEQ. The CDR3 nucleotides read TGTGCCAGCAGCCAACCCCCGACAGGGTTCTCTGGCTACACCTTC. This codes for CASSQPPTGFSGYTF.

The chain carries TRBV7-3 and TRBJ2-1, with a weak D call TRBD1 (6 bases). V gave up 5 bases and J gave up 6 bases, with 17 bases separating them. CDR1 is SGHTA, CDR2 FQGTGA, per germline. The CDR3 has 15 residues. In nucleotides, the CDR3 is TGTGCCAGCAGCCTCACAGGGAATTACGGCAATGAGCAGTTCTTC. Amino acid sequence: CASSLTGNYGNEQFF.

Regarding this clone: Just one base apart from a much larger clone, this may be a read error. V is TRBV11-2 and J is TRBJ2-1; 9 bases agree with TRBD2. The germline V gene has CDR1 SGHAT and CDR2 FQNNGV. The CDR3 is 15 residues long. The DNA of the CDR3 is TGTGCCAGCAGCTCCGTTCTAGCGGGATACAAGGAGCAGTTCTTC. This encodes CASSSVLAGYKEQFF. The whole variable domain, remainder taken from reference TRBV11-2 and TRBJ2-1, is EAGVAQSPRYKIIEKRQSVAFWCNPISGHATLYWYQQILGQGPKLLIQFQNNGVVDDSQLPKDRFSAERLKGVDSTLKIQPAKLEDSAVYLCASSSVLAGYKEQFFGPGTRLTVL.

The gene calls are TRBV12-5 and TRBJ2-2; D is perhaps TRBD1 (5 bases). The CDR3 covers 15 residues. Trimming shortened V by 0 bases and J by 6 bases, and 11 bases separated the two germline ends. The germline CDR1 and CDR2 sequences are LGHNT and FRNRAP. Written as DNA, the CDR3 is TGTGCTAGTGGTTTGGTACTCCCAGGGCCCGGGGAGCTGTTTTTT. Amino acid sequence: CASGLVLPGPGELFF.

This rearrangement joins TRBV29-1 to TRBJ2-1; TRBD2 agrees at 13 bases. The germline gives CDR1 SQVTM, CDR2 ANQGSEA. J lost 10 bases, V lost 7 bases, and 10 bases had no gene match. The CDR3 is 14 residues long. CDR3 loop: CSEGGLAGIGEQFF. The DNA of the CDR3 is TGCAGCGAAGGGGGACTAGCGGGAATAGGGGAGCAGTTCTTC.

This rearrangement joins TRBV28 to TRBJ2-5; 9 bases map to TRBD2. CDR1 and CDR2 (germline): MDHEN, SYDVKM. This CDR3 has 16 residues. Trimming removed 8 bases from V and 6 bases from J; junction bases left unmatched: 16. CDR3 amino acids: CASDRDRSSSGKTQYF. In DNA form, the CDR3 reads TGTGCCAGCGATCGGGACAGAAGCTCTAGCGGGAAGACCCAGTACTTC.

The chain combines TRBV6-1 with TRBJ1-1; D remains unclear. Trimming stripped 0 bases from V and 4 bases from J, with 12 bases between. Germline values: CDR1 MNHNS, CDR2 SASEGT. The CDR3 spans 15 residues. CDR3 loop: CASSEASVGFTEAFF. The CDR3 DNA sequence: TGTGCCAGCAGTGAAGCGTCGGTGGGGTTCACTGAAGCTTTCTTT.

The V call is TRBV10-2, the J call TRBJ2-3; 12 nucleotides agree with TRBD2. Trimming at V came to 3 bases and at J to 4 bases, leaving 5 bases not matched to a gene. Germline CDR1 reads WSHSY; CDR2 reads SAAADI. The CDR3 is 16 residues long. In DNA form, the CDR3 reads TGCGCCAGCAGTGACCGGACTAGCGGGATTCCAGATACGCAGTATTTT. Translating it yields CASSDRTSGIPDTQYF.

The chain combines TRBV7-3 with TRBJ2-1, with 10 bases aligning to TRBD2. The CDR3 is 15 residues long. Germline V gives CDR1 SGHTA, CDR2 FQGTGA. V shed 5 bases and J 8 bases; nucleotides not matched to a gene: 9. The chain's CDR3 is CASSRSLAGVDEQFF. The CDR3 region has the DNA TGTGCCAGCAGCCGAAGTCTAGCGGGAGTCGATGAGCAGTTCTTC.

On this clone: A far larger clone lies a single base away; this is likely a read error. This chain joins TRBV7-8 and TRBJ1-1; D ambiguous. Trimming pared 8 bases from V and 1 base from J, leaving 14 bases between. The CDR3 length is 14 residues. Germline-derived CDR1 and CDR2 are SGHVS and FQNEAQ. In DNA, the CDR3 is TGTGCCAGCGCTCGAGGCACCGCGAACACTGAAGCTTTCTTT. Encoded protein: CASARGTANTEAFF.

This clone was observed a few times. Only one base separates this from a far larger clonotype, so it likely reflects a read error. V usage is TRBV29-1 and J usage is TRBJ2-7; D possibly corresponds to TRBD1 (6 bases). Deletions cut 7 bases from V and 5 bases from J, with 18 bases between. CDR3 size: 13 residues. Germline CDR1 and CDR2: SQVTM and ANQGSEA. The CDR3: CSAGGGKTDEQYF. CDR3 DNA sequence: TGCAGCGCTGGTGGGGGCAAAACTGACGAGCAGTACTTC.

In regard to this clone: A far larger clone is only one base removed, so a read error is likely. The chain recombines TRBV6-5 with TRBJ1-2; D might be TRBD1 (6 bases). The CDR3 consists of 14 residues. Germline V gives CDR1 MNHEY, CDR2 SVGAGI. CDR3 DNA sequence: TGTGCCTGCAGTTACTCATCAGGGGTACGTGGCTACACCTTC. It is translated as CACSYSSGVRGYTF.

The chain couples TRBV29-1 to TRBJ2-2; D is unclear. The CDR3 length is 15 residues. Trimming removed 4 bases at V and 1 base at J, with 13 bases between. Germline lookup yields CDR1 SQVTM and CDR2 ANQGSEA. CDR3 sequence: CSVASRSMNTGELFF. The CDR3 DNA is TGCAGCGTTGCGTCTCGGTCGATGAACACCGGGGAGCTGTTTTTT.

The CDR3 sequence: CASSVLRETGELFF. CDR3 bases: TGTGCCAGCAGCGTTCTTAGGGAAACCGGGGAGCTGTTTTTT. V usage is TRBV7-6 and J usage is TRBJ2-2; D is unresolved. CDR1 and CDR2 from the germline V gene are SGHVS and FNYEAQ. With 5 bases removed from V and 5 bases from J, the gap between germline ends came to 12 bases. CDR3 length equals 14 residues.

V usage is TRBV7-4 and J usage is TRBJ1-4; D unresolved. CDR1 and CDR2 (germline): SGHVT, SQSDAQ. Deletions cut 2 bases from V and 4 bases from J, with 20 bases between. The CDR3 length is 18 residues. The CDR3 nucleotides are TGTGCCAGCAGCTTATTGTATGTAAAAGGCAGGATTAATGAAAAACTGTTTTTT. This gives the protein CASSLLYVKGRINEKLFF.

This chain uses TRBV28 with TRBJ2-1; TRBD2 matches 8 bases. Looked up from germline, CDR1 is MDHEN and CDR2 is SYDVKM. V was pared by 3 bases and J by 5 bases, with 9 bases of the junction left unmatched. There are 16 residues in the CDR3. The DNA of the CDR3 is TGTGCCAGCAGTTTCCTCACTAGCGGAGTTAACAATGAGCAGTTCTTC. Translated, it gives CASSFLTSGVNNEQFF.

The V gene is TRBV6-5, the J gene TRBJ2-7, with 11 positions matching TRBD1. CDR3 length: 15 amino acids. The junction had 8 bases not matched to a gene; V was cut back by 6 bases and J by 4 bases. CDR1 is MNHEY, CDR2 SVGAGI, per germline. The CDR3 loop reads CASSSGGQGVYEQYF. DNA of the CDR3: TGTGCCAGCAGCTCGGGGGGACAGGGGGTTTACGAGCAGTACTTC.

This clone was found once. V and J are TRBV7-2 and TRBJ2-3, with a tentative D call TRBD2 (6 bases). There are 15 residues in the CDR3. The germline CDR1 and CDR2 sequences are SGHTA and FQGNSA. V lost 0 bases and J 4 bases, leaving 11 bases between the germline ends. The CDR3 nucleotides are TGTGCCAGCAGCTTAGCGCCGGGAGTGTCAGATACGCAGTATTTT. Residues: CASSLAPGVSDTQYF.

Comments on this clone: It differs at one base from a far larger clone, so likely a read error. Since no conserved phenylalanine or tryptophan closes the CDR3, a read error is the likely cause. In DNA, the CDR3 is TGTGCCAGCAGTGACAGGGGCGAAACCTACGAGCAGTACTCC. Translated, it gives CASSDRGETYEQYS. The chain carries TRBV6-1 and TRBJ2-7, with D perhaps matching TRBD1 (6 bases). V was trimmed by 3 bases and J by 2 bases, leaving 11 bases between them. This CDR3 has 14 amino acids. From germline, CDR1 is MNHNS and CDR2 SASEGT.

This CDR3 reads CASTQIQAGNYEQYF. The CDR3 coding sequence is TGTGCCAGCACCCAAATCCAGGCGGGCAATTACGAGCAGTACTTC. This chain links TRBV2 with TRBJ2-7; D possibly corresponds to TRBD2 (5 bases). Germline CDR1 and CDR2: SNHLY and FYNNEI. V gave up 7 bases and J gave up 4 bases, with 20 bases separating them. The CDR3 is made up of 15 amino acids.

The rearrangement links TRBV4-1 to TRBJ2-1, with 9 bases identical to TRBD1. The CDR3 sequence is 14 residues long. The germline V gene encodes CDR1 MGHRA and CDR2 YSYEKL. The V and J ends lost 0 bases and 7 bases, in that order; junction bases with no gene match: 1. The CDR3 reads CASSQDDRGNEQFF. CDR3 bases: TGCGCCAGCAGCCAAGATGACAGGGGGAATGAGCAGTTCTTC.